What follows are 19 T cell receptor beta chains derived from one specimen sequenced in a study of blood T cell repertoires in COVID-19. Sequencing was performed with immunoSEQ multiplex PCR; in TCRdb, only in-frame clones are kept and a portion is missing. There are 110,000 or so clones in the sample; about 80% occur only once, and less than 9.5% lies in the top ten. The sample consisted of peripheral blood. Receptors originate from a woman aged 40 to 50 with acute or convalescent COVID-19.

This clone was counted at least ten times. The chain joins TRBV19 to TRBJ2-2, with D perhaps TRBD1 (6 bases). V shed 7 bases and J shed 1 base, with 19 bases lying between them. This CDR3 comprises 17 residues. Germline V gives CDR1 LNHDA, CDR2 SQIVND (reference sequence). The CDR3 loop is CASTGLNRAQNTGELFF. The CDR3 coding sequence is TGTGCCAGTACCGGACTCAACAGGGCTCAGAACACCGGGGAGCTGTTTTTT.

CDR3 sequence: CASSEGLAGGRETQYF. CDR3 DNA sequence: TGTGCCAGCAGCGAGGGACTAGCGGGGGGCCGGGAGACCCAGTACTTC. The rearrangement uses TRBV9 and TRBJ2-5, with 15 bases lining up with TRBD2. This CDR3 spans 16 amino acids. Germline lookup yields CDR1 SGDLS and CDR2 YYNGEE. With 3 bases clipped from V and 5 bases from J, the junction kept 5 bases outside the gene matches.

This rearrangement joins TRBV11-3 to TRBJ2-5, with no clear D. The length of the CDR3 is 15 residues. V was cut by 5 bases and J by 0 bases, with 13 bases left in between. CDR1 is SGHNT and CDR2 is YENEEA in the germline V gene. CDR3 region: CASSPYFADQETQYF. In DNA, the CDR3 is TGTGCCAGCAGCCCGTATTTTGCGGACCAAGAGACCCAGTACTTC. Supplemented by reference TRBV11-3 and TRBJ2-5, the full variable domain reads EAGVVQSPRYKIIEKKQPVAFWCNPISGHNTLYWYLQNLGQGPELLIRYENEEAVDDSQLPKDRFSAERLKGVDSTLKIQPAELGDSAVYLCASSPYFADQETQYFGPGTRLLVL.

The chain combines TRBV28 with TRBJ2-1, with 7 bases identical to TRBD2. Germline lookup yields CDR1 MDHEN and CDR2 SYDVKM. Trimming removed 8 bases from V and 0 bases from J; junction bases left unmatched: 4. CDR3 length: 14 amino acids. For the CDR3, the DNA is TGTGCCAGCCGGCGGGGGAGCTCCTACAATGAGCAGTTCTTC. Protein product: CASRRGSSYNEQFF.

V is TRBV5-1 and J is TRBJ1-1; D unresolved. CDR1 and CDR2 from the germline V gene are SGHRS and YFSETQ. CDR3 size: 12 residues. Trimming cost V 1 base and J 7 bases, with 8 bases left between them. DNA of the CDR3: TGCGCCAGCAGCTTGTTGGCTGGTGAAGCTTTCTTT. Amino acid sequence: CASSLLAGEAFF.

The rearrangement uses TRBV14 and TRBJ2-7; D unclear. This CDR3 region has 13 residues. Germline-derived CDR1 and CDR2 are SGHDN and FVKESK. Trimming removed 4 bases from V and 3 bases from J, with 10 bases in between. The CDR3 region is CASSPLSSYEQYF. Here the CDR3 DNA reads TGTGCCAGCAGCCCCTTATCTAGCTACGAGCAGTACTTC.

This rearrangement joins TRBV27 to TRBJ2-7; 7 positions match TRBD2. The CDR3 contains 13 residues. The V gene's germline CDR1 is MNHEY and CDR2 SMNVEV (reference sequence). Trimming removed 4 bases from V and 5 bases from J; junction bases left unmatched: 5. The DNA of the CDR3 is TGTGCCAGCAGTTGGGGAGGGGCTGACGAGCAGTACTTC. This gives the protein CASSWGGADEQYF.

V usage is TRBV2 and J usage is TRBJ1-2, with D tentatively TRBD1 (6 bases). The CDR3 spans 15 residues. CDR1 is SNHLY and CDR2 is FYNNEI in the germline V gene. V lost 0 bases to trimming and J lost 4 bases, with 12 bases between them. The CDR3 DNA reads as TGTGCCAGCAGTGAAGCTATAGGGGGGGGCTATGGCTACACCTTC. Residues: CASSEAIGGGYGYTF.

The chain couples TRBV9 to TRBJ1-2; possible D gene TRBD1, 6 bases. V gave up 3 bases and J gave up 4 bases, with 16 bases separating them. CDR3 length: 15 amino acids. Germline loops: CDR1 SGDLS, CDR2 YYNGEE. CDR3 nucleotides: TGTGCCAGCAGCGCCCCGGGACAAATCTTCTATGGCTACACCTTC. Amino acids: CASSAPGQIFYGYTF.

J is TRBJ2-1 and V is TRBV3-1 (or the pseudogene TRBV3-2); a possible D gene is TRBD2 (5 bases). Trimming took off 7 bases at V and 8 bases at J, with 15 bases between the two ends. Germline assignment: CDR1 LGHDT and CDR2 YNNKEL (reference sequence). The CDR3 has 13 amino acids. This chain's CDR3 is CASKDFQGYEQFF. CDR3 coding DNA: TGTGCCAGCAAGGACTTCCAAGGGTATGAGCAGTTCTTC.

This clone was picked up one time. This chain joins TRBV7-2 and TRBJ2-7, with a possible D match to TRBD2 (5 bases). V dropped 2 bases and J dropped 2 bases, with 13 bases sitting between them. This CDR3 has 15 residues. CDR1 SGHTA and CDR2 FQGNSA come from the germline V gene. The CDR3 reads CASSLMSGKPYEQYF. The CDR3 nucleotides are TGTGCCAGCAGCTTAATGTCGGGGAAGCCCTACGAGCAGTACTTC.

V is TRBV5-5 and J is TRBJ2-7; D call uncertain. The CDR3 runs 11 residues. Trimming took off 4 bases at V and 6 bases at J, with 8 bases between the two ends. CDR1 and CDR2 from the germline V gene are SGHKS and YYEKEE (reference sequence). The CDR3 DNA reads as TGTGCCAGCAGCGACTTAAGCGAGCAGTACTTC. Encoded protein: CASSDLSEQYF.

Regarding this clone: The sample has other DNA sequences that encode this CDR3 too. The chain combines TRBV5-4 with TRBJ2-5; 7 bases map to TRBD1. V was pared by 0 bases and J by 5 bases, with 1 base of the junction left unmatched. CDR3 length equals 13 residues. From germline, CDR1 is SGHNT and CDR2 YYREEE (reference sequence). The DNA of the CDR3 is TGTGCCAGCAGCTTGGTAGGGGGCGAGACCCAGTACTTC. It encodes CASSLVGGETQYF.

The rearrangement links TRBV6-6 to TRBJ1-2; the match to TRBD1 covers 9 bases. The germline V gene encodes CDR1 MNHNY and CDR2 SVGAGI (reference sequence). The ends lost 2 bases at V and 4 bases at J; junction bases unmatched: 8. This CDR3 has 16 residues. The CDR3 nucleotides are TGTGCCAGCAGTTACGCCGGGACAGGGTTTGTCTATGGCTACACCTTC. Protein sequence: CASSYAGTGFVYGYTF.

The J gene is TRBJ1-2, the V gene TRBV23-1; 8 nucleotides match TRBD1. TRBV23-1 is marked as an open reading frame, function uncertain. V was clipped by 4 bases and J by 5 bases; unmatched bases: 12. The CDR3 is 16 residues long. The CDR3 bases are TGCGCCAGCAGTCGGGACAGGTGGGGGGGCGATTATGGCTACACCTTC. It translates to CASSRDRWGGDYGYTF.

The V gene is TRBV12-5, the J gene TRBJ1-6; D gene ambiguous. Germline assignment: CDR1 LGHNT and CDR2 FRNRAP. V dropped 2 bases and J dropped 7 bases, with 12 bases sitting between them. The CDR3 has 15 residues. The CDR3 bases are TGTGCTAGTGGTTTGACGGATTCGAGGAATTCACCCCTCCACTTT. Translating gives CASGLTDSRNSPLHF.

V gene TRBV6-6 combines with J gene TRBJ2-7; 7 bases agree with TRBD1. Germline values: CDR1 MNHNY, CDR2 SVGAGI (reference sequence). This CDR3 contains 12 residues. The V and J ends lost 4 bases and 6 bases, in that order; junction bases with no gene match: 3. This chain's CDR3 is CASSSSGGEQYF. In nucleotides, the CDR3 is TGTGCCAGCAGTTCATCAGGGGGCGAGCAGTACTTC.

The V gene is TRBV4-1, the J gene TRBJ2-7; TRBD2 aligns across 12 bases. The germline V gene encodes CDR1 MGHRA and CDR2 YSYEKL. This CDR3 has 17 residues. The J segment lost 4 bases and the V segment lost 0 bases, leaving 7 bases of the junction unmatched. The CDR3 loop is CASSQEAPGLAGYEQYF. The DNA of the CDR3 is TGCGCCAGCAGCCAAGAGGCTCCGGGACTAGCGGGTTACGAGCAGTACTTC.

J is TRBJ1-2 and V is TRBV7-2; TRBD1 matches 7 bases. This CDR3 comprises 14 residues. Losses at the gene ends were 6 bases for V and 6 bases for J; bases not matched to a gene: 10. Germline assignment: CDR1 SGHTA and CDR2 FQGNSA. This CDR3 is CASRQGQGVDGYTF. The CDR3 DNA sequence: TGTGCCAGCAGACAGGGTCAGGGGGTTGATGGCTACACCTTC.